This T cell receptor (beta chain) derives from a study of pediatric ulcerative colitis. Assay: immunoSEQ multiplex PCR; the TCRdb copy retains only in-frame clones and omits some. The sample lists tens of thousands of clones; around 79% were seen once. The V and J ends lost 0 bases and 8 bases, in that order; junction bases with no gene match: 7. The germline V gene encodes CDR1 SGHTS and CDR2 YDEGEE. This CDR3 is 15 amino acids long. During colonoscopy, one to two rectal pinch biopsies were collected. This TCR came from a girl between 10 and 17 years old with moderate ulcerative colitis. The chain links TRBV5-8 to TRBJ2-3; 9 bases are shared with TRBD2. Sequencing input: gut tissue. This chain's CDR3 is CASSLGAGGPGTQYF. CDR3 bases: TGTGCCAGCAGCTTGGGCGCGGGAGGGCCGGGTACGCAGTATTTT.